A selection of T cell receptor beta chains follows, all from one sample in a study of CD8+ T cells in alopecia areata. TCRdb keeps only in-frame clones here, not all; method: immunoSEQ multiplex PCR. Of about 90,000 clones in the sample, roughly 40% were seen once. Sequences were derived from CD8+ T cells sorted from blood, sampled at week 24, from a patient treated with tofacitinib. All receptors derive from a human donor with alopecia areata. CDR3s include the opening cysteine and the closing phenylalanine or tryptophan. The D gene is left open where the match is weak. Not all rows give a size; the values are once, few, many and, for expanded clones, a class.

j_call: TRBJ2-7
cdr3_length: 13
d_call: .
clone_size: .
v_call: TRBV28
cdr3_nt: TGTGCCAGCAGTTTTCGGTCCCTGTTCGAGGTGTACTTC
cdr3_aa: CASSFRSLFEVYF

j_call: TRBJ2-5
cdr3_length: 11
d_call: TRBD1
clone_size: few
v_call: TRBV29-1
cdr3_nt: TGCAGCGTTCAGGGGGCGGGGACCCAGTACTTC
cdr3_aa: CSVQGAGTQYF

j_call: TRBJ1-5
cdr3_length: 16
d_call: .
clone_size: few
v_call: TRBV7-8
cdr3_nt: TGTGCCAGCAGCTTAGCTGGTACAGGAATCGATCAGCCCCAGCATTTT
cdr3_aa: CASSLAGTGIDQPQHF

j_call: TRBJ1-2
cdr3_length: 15
d_call: .
clone_size: .
v_call: TRBV5-1
cdr3_nt: TGCGCCAGCAGCTTTGCGGCCCCCGGCGGCTATGGCTACACCTTC
cdr3_aa: CASSFAAPGGYGYTF

j_call: TRBJ2-2
cdr3_length: 15
d_call: TRBD1
clone_size: .
v_call: TRBV4-2
cdr3_nt: TGTGCCAGCAGCCATTGGACAGGGTCCACCGGGGAGCTGTTTTTT
cdr3_aa: CASSHWTGSTGELFF

j_call: TRBJ1-2
cdr3_length: 14
d_call: .
clone_size: .
v_call: TRBV11-2
cdr3_nt: TGTGCCAGCAGCTTAGGAGGAAGAGACGGAGGAAACACCTTC
cdr3_aa: CASSLGGRDGGNTF

j_call: TRBJ2-2
cdr3_length: 12
d_call: .
clone_size: .
v_call: TRBV19
cdr3_nt: TGTGCCAGTAGTATTTACACCGGGGAGCTGTTTTTT
cdr3_aa: CASSIYTGELFF

j_call: TRBJ1-2
cdr3_length: 14
d_call: .
clone_size: .
v_call: TRBV6-5
cdr3_nt: TGTGCCAGCGGGGGGGGCGAACAGATCTATGGCTACACCTTC
cdr3_aa: CASGGGEQIYGYTF

j_call: TRBJ2-2
cdr3_length: 13
d_call: .
clone_size: .
v_call: TRBV2
cdr3_nt: TGTGCCAGACAACAGACGAACACCGGGGAGCTGTTTTTT
cdr3_aa: CARQQTNTGELFF

j_call: TRBJ2-3
cdr3_length: 14
d_call: .
clone_size: .
v_call: TRBV15
cdr3_nt: TGTGCCACCAGCCGTGTACTCGGGACAGATACGCAGTATTTT
cdr3_aa: CATSRVLGTDTQYF

j_call: TRBJ2-7
cdr3_length: 15
d_call: .
clone_size: .
v_call: TRBV9
cdr3_nt: TGTGCCAGCAGCGGGGGGGCACAGAGCTCCTACGAGCAGTACTTC
cdr3_aa: CASSGGAQSSYEQYF

j_call: TRBJ1-4
cdr3_length: 15
d_call: .
clone_size: .
v_call: TRBV10-3
cdr3_nt: TGTGCCATCAGTGATACCGGACAGAGGGATGAAAAACTGTTTTTT
cdr3_aa: CAISDTGQRDEKLFF

j_call: TRBJ2-3
cdr3_length: 14
d_call: TRBD2
clone_size: few
v_call: TRBV7-2
cdr3_nt: TGTGCCCCCGGGGATGGACTAGGCGCAGATACGCAGTATTTT
cdr3_aa: CAPGDGLGADTQYF

j_call: TRBJ1-5
cdr3_length: 15
d_call: TRBD1
clone_size: .
v_call: TRBV5-1
cdr3_nt: TGCGCCAGCAGCCCTCCGGGACAGGACGATCAGCCCCAGCATTTT
cdr3_aa: CASSPPGQDDQPQHF

j_call: TRBJ2-7
cdr3_length: 14
d_call: .
clone_size: .
v_call: TRBV9
cdr3_nt: TGTGCCAGCAGCCCGGCTGACGGCGGGTACGAGCAGTACTTC
cdr3_aa: CASSPADGGYEQYF

j_call: TRBJ2-7
cdr3_length: 15
d_call: TRBD2
clone_size: .
v_call: TRBV29-1
cdr3_nt: TGCAGCGTTGAGTTGCCGGGACTAGTGAGTCTCGAGCAGTACTTC
cdr3_aa: CSVELPGLVSLEQYF

j_call: TRBJ1-2
cdr3_length: 15
d_call: .
clone_size: many
v_call: TRBV2
cdr3_nt: TGTGCCAGCGGGGATGAGGGACTCCCGCACTATGGCTACACCTTC
cdr3_aa: CASGDEGLPHYGYTF

j_call: TRBJ2-2
cdr3_length: 16
d_call: .
clone_size: .
v_call: TRBV29-1
cdr3_nt: TGCAGCGCCCGAAGCGGGCAGGGCGAGCGGACCGGGGAGCTGTTTTTT
cdr3_aa: CSARSGQGERTGELFF

j_call: TRBJ2-7
cdr3_length: 16
d_call: .
clone_size: once
v_call: TRBV4-2
cdr3_nt: TGTGCCAGCAGCCAAGATCGGGAAGAGAGCTCCTACGAGCAGTACTTC
cdr3_aa: CASSQDREESSYEQYF

j_call: TRBJ2-7
cdr3_length: 14
d_call: .
clone_size: .
v_call: TRBV19
cdr3_nt: TGTGCCAGTAGTCCATGGACTAATTCCTACGAGCAGTACTTC
cdr3_aa: CASSPWTNSYEQYF

j_call: TRBJ2-1
cdr3_length: 16
d_call: TRBD1
clone_size: .
v_call: TRBV7-9
cdr3_nt: TGTGCCAGCCCGCCGAAGGACAGGGCTTCCTACAATGAGCAGTTCTTC
cdr3_aa: CASPPKDRASYNEQFF

j_call: TRBJ2-1
cdr3_length: 16
d_call: TRBD1
clone_size: .
v_call: TRBV2
cdr3_nt: TGTGCCAGCAGCGCGTCCGGGACAGGGGGCTACAATGAGCAGTTCTTC
cdr3_aa: CASSASGTGGYNEQFF

j_call: TRBJ2-7
cdr3_length: 15
d_call: TRBD2
clone_size: once
v_call: TRBV7-6
cdr3_nt: TGTGCCAGCAGCCTGACTAGCGGGAGGGCTGACGAGCAGTACTTC
cdr3_aa: CASSLTSGRADEQYF

j_call: TRBJ2-7
cdr3_length: 15
d_call: TRBD1
clone_size: .
v_call: TRBV29-1
cdr3_nt: TGCAGCGTTGAAGACGTGGACAGGGGAACCTACGAGCAGTACTTC
cdr3_aa: CSVEDVDRGTYEQYF

j_call: TRBJ1-1
cdr3_length: 14
d_call: .
clone_size: few
v_call: TRBV27
cdr3_nt: TGTGCCAGCAGTAAGATACCCTTAGATACTGAAGCTTTCTTT
cdr3_aa: CASSKIPLDTEAFF

j_call: TRBJ2-4
cdr3_length: 13
d_call: TRBD1
clone_size: once
v_call: TRBV9
cdr3_nt: TGTGCCAGCAGCGGGCGACAGGGGAACATTCAGTACTTC
cdr3_aa: CASSGRQGNIQYF

j_call: TRBJ2-2
cdr3_length: 14
d_call: .
clone_size: .
v_call: TRBV29-1
cdr3_nt: TGCAGCGTTGAGTCGGGAGTCCTAGCCGGGGAGCTGTTTTTT
cdr3_aa: CSVESGVLAGELFF

j_call: TRBJ2-7
cdr3_length: 16
d_call: .
clone_size: few
v_call: TRBV28
cdr3_nt: TGTGCCAGCAGTTGGGACGAGGGGCTCACTACCTACGAGCAGTACTTC
cdr3_aa: CASSWDEGLTTYEQYF

j_call: TRBJ1-2
cdr3_length: 14
d_call: TRBD1
clone_size: few
v_call: TRBV30
cdr3_nt: TGTGCCTGGAGCTACCGGGACAGGGTTTACGGCTACACCTTC
cdr3_aa: CAWSYRDRVYGYTF

j_call: TRBJ1-1
cdr3_length: 16
d_call: TRBD1
clone_size: few
v_call: TRBV15
cdr3_nt: TGTGCCACCAGCAGAGAGGAGGGGGCCATGAACACTGAAGCTTTCTTT
cdr3_aa: CATSREEGAMNTEAFF

j_call: TRBJ2-6
cdr3_length: 17
d_call: TRBD1
clone_size: once
v_call: TRBV27
cdr3_nt: TGTGCCAGCTCGGACAGGGGCTCACTTTCTGGGGCCAACGTCCTGACTTTC
cdr3_aa: CASSDRGSLSGANVLTF

j_call: TRBJ2-7
cdr3_length: 12
d_call: .
clone_size: .
v_call: TRBV15
cdr3_nt: TGTGCCACCAGCAGCGGGCGGGTGGAGCAGTACTTC
cdr3_aa: CATSSGRVEQYF

j_call: TRBJ2-2
cdr3_length: 13
d_call: .
clone_size: .
v_call: TRBV29-1
cdr3_nt: TGCAGCGTTGAATTGGGGGACACCGGGGAGCTGTTTTTT
cdr3_aa: CSVELGDTGELFF

j_call: TRBJ2-3
cdr3_length: 14
d_call: TRBD2
clone_size: few
v_call: TRBV29-1
cdr3_nt: TGCAGCGTTGACGCGGGGGGTTTGACAGATACGCAGTATTTT
cdr3_aa: CSVDAGGLTDTQYF

j_call: TRBJ2-5
cdr3_length: 14
d_call: .
clone_size: .
v_call: TRBV27
cdr3_nt: TGTGCCAGCAGTTTCTTAGGAGCGGTGGAGACCCAGTACTTC
cdr3_aa: CASSFLGAVETQYF

j_call: TRBJ2-7
cdr3_length: 16
d_call: .
clone_size: .
v_call: TRBV7-8
cdr3_nt: TGTGCCAGCAGCTCCAGGGATCGCCAACAGGCCTACGAGCAGTACTTC
cdr3_aa: CASSSRDRQQAYEQYF

j_call: TRBJ2-3
cdr3_length: 15
d_call: TRBD1
clone_size: .
v_call: TRBV9
cdr3_nt: TGTGCCAGCAGCGTAGCTGGGACAGGGGGAGATACGCAGTATTTT
cdr3_aa: CASSVAGTGGDTQYF

j_call: TRBJ2-5
cdr3_length: 15
d_call: .
clone_size: once
v_call: TRBV5-1
cdr3_nt: TGCGCCAGCAGCCCCCCGGGTGCGGGCCAAGAGACCCAGTACTTC
cdr3_aa: CASSPPGAGQETQYF

j_call: TRBJ2-3
cdr3_length: 14
d_call: TRBD2
clone_size: few
v_call: TRBV9
cdr3_nt: TGTGCCAGCAGCGACGGGACTAGTCAAGATACGCAGTATTTT
cdr3_aa: CASSDGTSQDTQYF

j_call: TRBJ2-1
cdr3_length: 16
d_call: TRBD2
clone_size: once
v_call: TRBV4-1
cdr3_nt: TGCGCCAGCAGCCAAGAGCGAGCGGGATCCTACAATGAGCAGTTCTTC
cdr3_aa: CASSQERAGSYNEQFF